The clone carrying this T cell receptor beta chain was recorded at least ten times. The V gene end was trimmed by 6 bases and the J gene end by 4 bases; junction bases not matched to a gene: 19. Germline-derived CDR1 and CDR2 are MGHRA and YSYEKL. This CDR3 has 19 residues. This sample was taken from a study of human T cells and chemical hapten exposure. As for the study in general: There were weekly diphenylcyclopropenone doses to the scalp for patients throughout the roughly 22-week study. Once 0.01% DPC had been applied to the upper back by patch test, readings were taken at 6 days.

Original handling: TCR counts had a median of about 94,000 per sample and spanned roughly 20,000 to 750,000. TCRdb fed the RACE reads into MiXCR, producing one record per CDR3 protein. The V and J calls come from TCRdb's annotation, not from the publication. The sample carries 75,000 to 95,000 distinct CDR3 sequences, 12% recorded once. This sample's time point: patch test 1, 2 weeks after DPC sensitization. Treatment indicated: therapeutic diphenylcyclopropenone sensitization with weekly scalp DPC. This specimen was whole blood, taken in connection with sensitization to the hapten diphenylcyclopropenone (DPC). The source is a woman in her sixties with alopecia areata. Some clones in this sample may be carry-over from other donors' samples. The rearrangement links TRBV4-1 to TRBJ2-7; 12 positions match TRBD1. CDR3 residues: CASRHDLGQGAVRRYEQYF. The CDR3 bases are TGCGCCAGCAGGCACGATCTGGGACAGGGGGCGGTTAGGAGGTACGAGCAGTACTTC.